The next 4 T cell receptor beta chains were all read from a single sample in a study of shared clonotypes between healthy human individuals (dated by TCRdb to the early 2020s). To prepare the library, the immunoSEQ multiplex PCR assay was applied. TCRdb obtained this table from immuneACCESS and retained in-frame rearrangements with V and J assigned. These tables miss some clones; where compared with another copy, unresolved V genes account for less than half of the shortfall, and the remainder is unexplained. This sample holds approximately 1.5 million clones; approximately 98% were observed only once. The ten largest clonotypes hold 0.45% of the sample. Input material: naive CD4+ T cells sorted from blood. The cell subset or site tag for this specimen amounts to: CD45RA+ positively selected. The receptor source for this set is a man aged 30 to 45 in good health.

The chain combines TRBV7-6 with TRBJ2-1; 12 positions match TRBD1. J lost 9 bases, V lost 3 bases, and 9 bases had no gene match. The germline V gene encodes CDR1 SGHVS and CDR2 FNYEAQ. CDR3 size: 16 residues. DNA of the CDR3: TGTGCCAGCAGCTTGAGATCGGGACAGGGGGCTTTTGAGCAGTTCTTC. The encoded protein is CASSLRSGQGAFEQFF.

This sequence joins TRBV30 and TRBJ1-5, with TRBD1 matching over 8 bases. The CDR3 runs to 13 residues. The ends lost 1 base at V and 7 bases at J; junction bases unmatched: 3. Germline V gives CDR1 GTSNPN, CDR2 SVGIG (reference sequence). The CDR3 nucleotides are TGTGCCTGGAGTGATGGACAGGGCCAGCCCCAGCATTTT. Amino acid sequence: CAWSDGQGQPQHF. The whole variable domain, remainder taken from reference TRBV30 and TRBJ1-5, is SQTIHQWPATLVQPVGSPLSLECTVEGTSNPNLYWYRQAAGRGLQLLFYSVGIGQISSEVPQNLSASRPQDRQFILSSKKLLLSDSGFYLCAWSDGQGQPQHFGDGTRLSIL.

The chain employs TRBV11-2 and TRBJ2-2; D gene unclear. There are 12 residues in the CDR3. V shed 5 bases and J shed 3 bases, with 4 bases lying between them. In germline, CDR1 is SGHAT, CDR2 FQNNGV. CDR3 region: CASSRYTGELFF. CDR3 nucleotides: TGTGCCAGCAGCCGGTACACCGGGGAGCTGTTTTTT.

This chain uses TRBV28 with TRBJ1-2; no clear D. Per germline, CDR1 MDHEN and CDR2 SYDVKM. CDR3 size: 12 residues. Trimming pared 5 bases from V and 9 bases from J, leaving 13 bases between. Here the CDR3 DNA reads TGTGCCAGCAGTACCCGCCTACTTAGCTACACCTTC. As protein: CASSTRLLSYTF.